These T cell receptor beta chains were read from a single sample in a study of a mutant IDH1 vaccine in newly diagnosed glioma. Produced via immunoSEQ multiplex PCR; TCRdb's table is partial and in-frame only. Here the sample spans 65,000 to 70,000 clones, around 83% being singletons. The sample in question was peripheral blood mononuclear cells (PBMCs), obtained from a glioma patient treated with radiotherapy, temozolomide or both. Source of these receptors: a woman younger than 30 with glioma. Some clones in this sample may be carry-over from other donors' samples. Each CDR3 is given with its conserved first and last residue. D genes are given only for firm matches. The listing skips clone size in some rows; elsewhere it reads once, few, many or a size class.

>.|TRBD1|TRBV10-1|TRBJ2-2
CATQGGNTGELFF
TGCGCCACACAGGGGGGAAACACCGGGGAGCTGTTTTTT
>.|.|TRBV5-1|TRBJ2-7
CASSLETSRYEQYF
TGCGCCAGCAGCTTGGAGACCTCTCGCTACGAGCAGTACTTC
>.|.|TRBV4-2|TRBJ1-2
CASSQFLQGSYGYTF
TGTGCCAGCAGCCAGTTTTTACAGGGCTCCTATGGCTACACCTTC
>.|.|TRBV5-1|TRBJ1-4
CASSLAWGLGEKLFF
TGCGCCAGCAGCTTGGCATGGGGGTTGGGAGAAAAACTGTTTTTT
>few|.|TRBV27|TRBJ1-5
CASSFSSGQPQHF
TGTGCCAGCAGTTTCTCCTCGGGGCAGCCCCAGCATTTT
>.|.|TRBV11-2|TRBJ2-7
CASSLDYQLSYEQYF
TGTGCCAGCAGCTTAGACTACCAACTTAGCTACGAGCAGTACTTC
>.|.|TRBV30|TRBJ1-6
CAWRVPGPYNSPLHF
TGTGCCTGGAGGGTTCCGGGACCTTATAATTCACCCCTCCACTTT
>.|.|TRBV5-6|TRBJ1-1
CASSLAEPLLNTEAFF
TGTGCCAGCAGCTTGGCTGAGCCTCTACTGAACACTGAAGCTTTCTTT
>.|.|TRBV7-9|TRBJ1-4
CGAGATNEKLFF
TGTGGTGCTGGTGCTACTAATGAAAAACTGTTTTTT
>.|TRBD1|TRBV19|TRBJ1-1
CASSGRDRMGRGNTEAFF
TGTGCCAGTAGTGGTAGGGACAGGATGGGTAGGGGGAACACTGAAGCTTTCTTT
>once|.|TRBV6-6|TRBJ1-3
CASSYSNTIYF
TGTGCCAGCAGTTACTCCAACACCATATATTTT
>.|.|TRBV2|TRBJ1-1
CADCQGLNTEAFF
TGTGCCGACTGTCAGGGGCTCAACACTGAAGCTTTCTTT
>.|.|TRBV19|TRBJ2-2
CASSIYRQGTGELFF
TGTGCCAGTAGTATTTATAGGCAGGGCACCGGGGAGCTGTTTTTT
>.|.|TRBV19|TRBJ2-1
CASSITSSNEQFF
TGTGCCAGTAGTATTACTTCGAGCAATGAGCAGTTCTTC
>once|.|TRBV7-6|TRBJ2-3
CASSPGRNTDTQYF
TGTGCCAGCAGCCCGGGACGGAACACAGATACGCAGTATTTT
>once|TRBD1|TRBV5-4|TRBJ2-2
CASSMPGGEDTGELFF
TGTGCCAGCAGCATGCCAGGGGGCGAGGACACCGGGGAGCTGTTTTTT
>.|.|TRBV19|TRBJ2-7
CASSIDGFNEQYF
TGTGCCAGTAGTATAGATGGGTTTAACGAGCAGTACTTC
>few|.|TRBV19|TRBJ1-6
CASSSARDPLHF
TGTGCCAGTAGCTCCGCACGGGACCCCCTCCACTTT
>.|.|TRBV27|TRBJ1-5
CASSPIDRGSNQPQHF
TGTGCCAGCAGTCCCATAGACAGAGGGTCAAATCAGCCCCAGCATTTT
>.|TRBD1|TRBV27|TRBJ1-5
CASSLGQGMWNQPQHF
TGTGCCAGCAGCCTGGGACAGGGAATGTGGAATCAGCCCCAGCATTTT
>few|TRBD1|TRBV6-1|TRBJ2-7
CASSVSGQGAYEQYF
TGTGCCAGCAGTGTTTCTGGACAGGGTGCCTACGAGCAGTACTTC
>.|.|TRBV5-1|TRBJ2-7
CASNVGSPYSYEQYF
TGCGCCAGCAACGTGGGCTCCCCTTACTCCTACGAGCAGTACTTC
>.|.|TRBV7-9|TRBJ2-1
CASSLRNEQFF
TGTGCCAGCAGCTTACGCAATGAGCAGTTCTTC
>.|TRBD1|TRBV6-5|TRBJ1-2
CASSSSTGGYRGYTF
TGTGCCAGCTCAAGCTCGACAGGGGGTTACCGCGGCTACACCTTC
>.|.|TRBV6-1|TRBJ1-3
CASSGFGGSSSPSGNTIYF
TGTGCCAGCAGTGGGTTTGGGGGATCTTCTTCACCCTCTGGAAACACCATATATTTT
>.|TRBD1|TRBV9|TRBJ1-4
CASSLGQDNEKLFF
TGTGCCAGCAGCCTGGGACAGGATAATGAAAAACTGTTTTTT
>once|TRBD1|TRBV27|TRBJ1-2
CASSLSPRTGGACTF
TGTGCCAGCAGTTTATCCCCGCGGACAGGGGGCGCCTGCACCTTC
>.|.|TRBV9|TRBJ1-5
CASSPGQNRQPQHF
TGTGCCAGCAGCCCCGGACAGAATCGGCAGCCCCAGCATTTT
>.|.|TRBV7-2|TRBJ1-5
CASSFNSNQPQHF
TGTGCCAGCAGCTTCAACAGCAATCAGCCCCAGCATTTT
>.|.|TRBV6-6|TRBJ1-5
CASSFTGPWPQHF
TGTGCCAGCAGTTTCACAGGGCCTTGGCCCCAGCATTTT
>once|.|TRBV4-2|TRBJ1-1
CASSQGGMGSMNTEAFF
TGTGCCAGCAGCCAAGGAGGAATGGGGAGCATGAACACTGAAGCTTTCTTT
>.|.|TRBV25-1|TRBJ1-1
CATTQGWTEAFF
TGTGCCACCACTCAGGGGTGGACTGAAGCTTTCTTT
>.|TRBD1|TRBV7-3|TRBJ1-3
CASSLQGAPGNTIYF
TGTGCCAGCAGCTTACAGGGGGCGCCTGGAAACACCATATATTTT
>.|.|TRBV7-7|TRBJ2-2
CASSLGPGTGELFF
TGTGCCAGCAGCTTAGGTCCGGGGACCGGGGAGCTGTTTTTT
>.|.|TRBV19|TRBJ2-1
CASSFGQSYNEQFF
TGTGCCAGTAGTTTTGGACAGTCCTACAATGAGCAGTTCTTC
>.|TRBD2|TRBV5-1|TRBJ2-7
CASSLDLAVTYEQYF
TGCGCCAGCAGCTTGGATCTAGCGGTTACCTACGAGCAGTACTTC
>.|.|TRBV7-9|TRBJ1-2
CASSLMRVSYGYTF
TGTGCCAGCAGCTTGATGAGGGTTTCCTATGGCTACACCTTC
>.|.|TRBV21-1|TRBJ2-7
CASSKVAREPVLASYEQYF
TGTGCCAGCAGCAAAGTGGCCCGAGAACCCGTGCTAGCATCCTACGAGCAGTACTTC
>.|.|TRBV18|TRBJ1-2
CASSPQGPPLRGYTF
TGTGCCAGCTCACCCCAGGGGCCGCCATTGAGGGGCTACACCTTC
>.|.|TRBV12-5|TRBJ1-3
CASGPFRGGNTIYF
TGTGCTAGTGGCCCGTTTCGGGGTGGAAACACCATATATTTT
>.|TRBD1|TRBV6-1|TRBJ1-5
CASSVTGAFNQPQHF
TGTGCCAGCAGTGTGACAGGGGCCTTCAATCAGCCCCAGCATTTT
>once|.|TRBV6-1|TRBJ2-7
CAAYGATGLYEQYF
TGTGCCGCATACGGGGCGACTGGCCTCTACGAGCAGTACTTC
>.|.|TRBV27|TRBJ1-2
CASSPSVGIGYTF
TGTGCCAGCAGTCCCTCCGTCGGGATAGGCTACACCTTC
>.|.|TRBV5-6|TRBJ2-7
CASSLMSSYEQYF
TGTGCCAGCAGCTTGATGAGCTCCTACGAGCAGTACTTC
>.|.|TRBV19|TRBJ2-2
CASSIEQGEWTGELFF
TGTGCCAGTAGTATTGAGCAGGGAGAGTGGACCGGGGAGCTGTTTTTT
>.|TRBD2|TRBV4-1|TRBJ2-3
CASSQGGLAGSTDTQYF
TGCGCCAGCAGCCAAGGGGGACTAGCGGGGTCCACAGATACGCAGTATTTT
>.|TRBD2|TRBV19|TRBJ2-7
CASSILAGTSVEQYF
TGTGCCAGTAGTATTTTAGCCGGGACTAGTGTCGAGCAGTACTTC
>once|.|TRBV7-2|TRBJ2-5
CASSLAGPRETQYF
TGTGCCAGCAGCTTAGCGGGGCCCAGGGAGACCCAGTACTTC
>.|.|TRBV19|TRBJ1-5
CASSVGNQPQHF
TGTGCCAGTAGCGTAGGGAATCAGCCCCAGCATTTT
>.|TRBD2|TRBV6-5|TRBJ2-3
CASRPRGGADTQYF
TGTGCCAGCAGACCCCGGGGGGGCGCAGATACGCAGTATTTT
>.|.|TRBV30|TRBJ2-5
CAWSSGSQKTQYF
TGTGCCTGGAGTTCGGGCAGTCAGAAGACCCAGTACTTC